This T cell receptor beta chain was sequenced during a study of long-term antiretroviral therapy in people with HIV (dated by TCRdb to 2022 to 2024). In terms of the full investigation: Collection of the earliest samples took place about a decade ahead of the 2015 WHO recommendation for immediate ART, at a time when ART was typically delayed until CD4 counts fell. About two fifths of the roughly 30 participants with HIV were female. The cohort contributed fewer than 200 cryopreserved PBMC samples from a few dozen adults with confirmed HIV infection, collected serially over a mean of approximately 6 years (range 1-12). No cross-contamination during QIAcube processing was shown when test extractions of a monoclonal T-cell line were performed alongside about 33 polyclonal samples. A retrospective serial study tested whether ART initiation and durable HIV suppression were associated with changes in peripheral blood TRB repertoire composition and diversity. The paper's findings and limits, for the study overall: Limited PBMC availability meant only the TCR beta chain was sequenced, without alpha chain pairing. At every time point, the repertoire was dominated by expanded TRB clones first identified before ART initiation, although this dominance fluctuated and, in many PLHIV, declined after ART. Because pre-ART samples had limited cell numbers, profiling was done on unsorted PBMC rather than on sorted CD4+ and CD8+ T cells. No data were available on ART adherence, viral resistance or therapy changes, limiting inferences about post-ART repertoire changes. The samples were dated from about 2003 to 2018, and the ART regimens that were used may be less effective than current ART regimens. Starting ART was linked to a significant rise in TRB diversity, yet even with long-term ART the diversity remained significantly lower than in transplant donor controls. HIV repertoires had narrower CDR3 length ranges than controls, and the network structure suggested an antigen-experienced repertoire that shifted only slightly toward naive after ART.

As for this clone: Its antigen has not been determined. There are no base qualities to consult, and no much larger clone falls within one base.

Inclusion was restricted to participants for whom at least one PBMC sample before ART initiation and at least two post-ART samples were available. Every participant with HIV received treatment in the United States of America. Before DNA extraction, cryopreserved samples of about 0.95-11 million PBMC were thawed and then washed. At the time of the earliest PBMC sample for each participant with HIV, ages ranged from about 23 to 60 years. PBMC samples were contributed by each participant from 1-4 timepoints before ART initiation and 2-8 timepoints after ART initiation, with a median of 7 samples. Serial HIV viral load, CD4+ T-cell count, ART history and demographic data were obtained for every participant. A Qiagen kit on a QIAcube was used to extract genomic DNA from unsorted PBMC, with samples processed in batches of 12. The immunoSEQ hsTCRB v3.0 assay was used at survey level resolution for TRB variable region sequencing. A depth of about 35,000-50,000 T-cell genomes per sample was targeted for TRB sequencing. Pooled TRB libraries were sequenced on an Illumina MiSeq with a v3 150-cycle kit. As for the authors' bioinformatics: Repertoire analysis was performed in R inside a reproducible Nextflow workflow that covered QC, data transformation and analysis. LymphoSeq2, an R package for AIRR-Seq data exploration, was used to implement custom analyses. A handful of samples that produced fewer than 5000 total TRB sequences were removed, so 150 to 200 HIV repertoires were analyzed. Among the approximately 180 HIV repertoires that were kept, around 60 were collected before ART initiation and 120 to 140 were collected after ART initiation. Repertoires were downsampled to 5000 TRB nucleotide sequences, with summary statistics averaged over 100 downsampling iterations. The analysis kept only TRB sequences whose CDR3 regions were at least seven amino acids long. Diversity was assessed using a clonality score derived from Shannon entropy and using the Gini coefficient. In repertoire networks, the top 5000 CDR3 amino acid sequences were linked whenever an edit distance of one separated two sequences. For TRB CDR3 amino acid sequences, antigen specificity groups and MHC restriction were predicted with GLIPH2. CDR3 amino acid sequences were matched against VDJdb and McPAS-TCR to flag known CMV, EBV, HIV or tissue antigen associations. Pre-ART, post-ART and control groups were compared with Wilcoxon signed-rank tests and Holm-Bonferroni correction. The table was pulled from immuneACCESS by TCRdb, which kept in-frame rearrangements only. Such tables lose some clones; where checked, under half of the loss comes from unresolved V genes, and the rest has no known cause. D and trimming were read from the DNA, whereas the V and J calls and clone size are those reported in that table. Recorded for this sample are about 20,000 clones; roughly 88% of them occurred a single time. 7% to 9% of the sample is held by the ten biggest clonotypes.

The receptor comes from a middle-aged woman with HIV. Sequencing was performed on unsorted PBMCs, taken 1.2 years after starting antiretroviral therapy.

The DNA sequence is given as TGTGCCAGCACCGCAGCCGGGGGGCCCTACAATGAGCAGTTCTTC. This translates into CASTAAGGPYNEQFF. The chain couples TRBV27 to TRBJ2-1; TRBD2 could be the D gene, as 7 bases match. V sheds 7 bases and J sheds 2 bases, leaving 15 bases between their ends. CDR1 and CDR2 are drawn from the germline V gene (reference sequence): MNHEY, SMNVEV. The CDR3 starts with the cysteine, ends with the phenylalanine, and has 15 residues. Kept here is only the CDR3 DNA, which spans 45 bases and is read in frame from base 1.